This T cell receptor (beta chain) was profiled in a study of blood T cell repertoires in COVID-19 (dated by TCRdb to about 2020). As for the study more broadly: Samples from collaborators originated in the United States, Italy and Spain and spanned both the acute and convalescent phases of COVID-19. Deeply sampled blood TCRbeta repertoires from subjects exposed to, actively infected with, or recovered from COVID-19 were included in the dataset. Where HLA class I and class II types were available, the types were taken from metadata supplied by the sample provider, not from assay-based typing. Sample metadata almost always included a de-identified subject ID, COVID-19 status, age in years and sex. The material from the prospective study consisted of cDNA or gDNA derived from T cells, B-cell-depleted T cells, or PBMCs. The samples were drawn from the first 160 participants of the ongoing ImmuneRACE study and from 950 to 1,500 subjects provided by 6 global collaborators. The repertoires were released in a freely available public database meant as a resource for research on the immune response to SARS-CoV-2. General findings and caveats noted by the study authors: The amount of clinical and demographic metadata varied by source and participant and was provided uncurated.

The immunoSEQ Assay, a bias-controlled multiplex PCR, was used to amplify TCRbeta CDR3 regions from genomic DNA. Per the authors' processing: Nucleated cell counts per sample were estimated from amplification of reference gene primers within the assay. Sequence reads were collapsed and filtered to measure the absolute abundance of every unique TCRbeta CDR3 rearrangement. Productive Simpson clonality was computed per sample as the square root of Simpson's diversity index over productive rearrangements. TCRdb carries this immuneACCESS record with in-frame sequences only. Its versions omit some clonotypes, under half of them owing to an unresolved V gene in the studies checked, with the rest unexplained. V, J and clone size derive from that table, while D and trimming were established from the DNA sequence. This sample comprises 250,000 to 300,000 clones, around 90% of them detected only once. Of the sample, 0.95% to 1.2% is held by the ten largest clones.

This clone was seen only a few times. Its cognate antigen has yet to be identified. No much larger clone is present one base from it, and per-base qualities are unavailable. Deletion took 6 bases off V and 8 bases off J, with a span of 8 bases between the germline ends. From the cysteine up to the phenylalanine, the CDR3 has a length of 11 residues. CDR3 DNA is the only sequence kept; it has 33 bases, read in frame from the first base. CDR1 MDHEN and CDR2 SYDVKM were looked up in the germline V gene. Participants in the prospective study were aged about 18 to 95 years, lived in 20 to 25 United States geographic areas, and enrolled through a virtual design. In the prospective study, cohorts were assigned on the basis of participant-reported clinical history obtained from a screening survey and a study questionnaire. Recovered participants in ImmuneRACE Cohort 3 were defined by two consecutive negative NP/OP PCR tests, clearance by a healthcare professional, or resolution of symptoms. In the prospective study, mobile phlebotomists collected whole blood, serum and a nasopharyngeal or oropharyngeal swab from each participant. Prospective study participants could optionally give additional blood draws and questionnaires over a roughly 2-month period. Before DNA extraction, prospective study blood samples were shipped either frozen or at room temperature.

Sequenced material: PBMCs or T cells enriched from blood (not recorded which). In this chain, TRBV28 is recombined with TRBJ1-5; the D gene assignment is ambiguous. The sequence derives from a woman in her twenties or thirties who had recovered from COVID-19. In nucleotide form, the sequence is TGTGCCAGCAGCCCACGCGAGCCCCAGCATTTT. It specifies CASSPREPQHF.